This paragraph reports one T cell receptor beta chain. Sequencing used immunoSEQ multiplex PCR; TCRdb keeps in-frame clones, though not all of them. The repertoire holds 20,000 to 25,000 clones, with 85% to 90% as singletons. The data were obtained in a study of T cell changes during pregnancy in multiple sclerosis. J gave up 5 bases and V 7 bases, and 8 bases lay outside the gene matches. Germline V gene lookup returns CDR1 MDHEN and CDR2 SYDVKM. The CDR3 has 14 residues. The sample consisted of CD8+ T cells from peripheral blood mononuclear cells, taken before pregnancy. This sequence originates from a female donor with multiple sclerosis, enrolled in a pregnancy study. The J gene is TRBJ1-2, the V gene TRBV28, with 9 nucleotides matching TRBD1. The chain's CDR3 is CASNPGQGTYGYTF. For the CDR3, the DNA is TGTGCCAGCAACCCGGGACAGGGAACTTATGGCTACACCTTC.